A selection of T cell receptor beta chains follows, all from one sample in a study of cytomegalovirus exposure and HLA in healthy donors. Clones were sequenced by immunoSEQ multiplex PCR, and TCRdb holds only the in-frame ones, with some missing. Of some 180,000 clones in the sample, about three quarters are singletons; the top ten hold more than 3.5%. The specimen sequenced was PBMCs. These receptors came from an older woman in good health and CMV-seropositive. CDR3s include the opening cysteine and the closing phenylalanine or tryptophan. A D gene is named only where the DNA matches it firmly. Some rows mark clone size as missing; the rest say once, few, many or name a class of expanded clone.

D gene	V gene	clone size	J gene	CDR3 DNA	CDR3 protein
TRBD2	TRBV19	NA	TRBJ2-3	TGTGCCAGTAGTCCCCTCGGACTAGCGAGCTTACAGGATACGCAGTATTTT	CASSPLGLASLQDTQYF
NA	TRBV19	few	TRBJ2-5	TGTGCCAGTAGTAAGGGACATCGAGAGACCCAGTACTTC	CASSKGHRETQYF
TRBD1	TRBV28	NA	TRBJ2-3	TGTGCCAGCAGTTCCAGGGGGCCTGGCACAGATACGCAGTATTTT	CASSSRGPGTDTQYF
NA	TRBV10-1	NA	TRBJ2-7	TGCGCCAGACAGCTTCTCTCCTACGAGCAGTACTTC	CARQLLSYEQYF
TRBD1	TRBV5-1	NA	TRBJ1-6	TGCGCCAGCAACAGGGGTGGCCTTAATTCACCCCTCCACTTT	CASNRGGLNSPLHF
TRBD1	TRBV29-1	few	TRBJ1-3	TGCAGCGTTGGGGACAGTGGAAACACCATATATTTT	CSVGDSGNTIYF
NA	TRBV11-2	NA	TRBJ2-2	TGTGCCAGCAGCTTAACTAGCAGCCAGACCGGGGAGCTGTTTTTT	CASSLTSSQTGELFF
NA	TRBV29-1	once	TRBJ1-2	TGCAGCGTCAGAACAGGGTCATACTATGGCTACACCTTC	CSVRTGSYYGYTF
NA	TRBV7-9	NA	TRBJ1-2	TGTGCCAGCAGCTCCACAGGGCTGCGCGCCTATGGCTACACCTTC	CASSSTGLRAYGYTF
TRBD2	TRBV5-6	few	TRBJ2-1	TGTGCCAGCAGCTTGGGACTAGCGGGGTCCTACAATGAGCAGTTCTTC	CASSLGLAGSYNEQFF
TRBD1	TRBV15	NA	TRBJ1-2	TGTGCCACCAGCAGCGACAGGGTAGGGGGCTACACCTTC	CATSSDRVGGYTF
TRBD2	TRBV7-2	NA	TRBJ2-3	TGTGCCAGCAGCCTAGCGGGGGCTAGCACAGATACGCAGTATTTT	CASSLAGASTDTQYF
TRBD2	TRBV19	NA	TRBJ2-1	TGTGCCAGTAAAGTAGGTCCAGCGGGAGGTTCCAATGAGCAGTTCTTC	CASKVGPAGGSNEQFF
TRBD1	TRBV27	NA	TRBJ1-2	TGTGCCAGCAGGTTGGGACAGCATCCTAACTATGGCTACACCTTC	CASRLGQHPNYGYTF
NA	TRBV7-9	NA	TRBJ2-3	TGTGCCAGCAGCTTCGAACTAGCAGATACGCAGTATTTT	CASSFELADTQYF
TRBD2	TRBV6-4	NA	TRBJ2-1	TGTGCCAGCAGTGAGGTGGGACTAGCGGGCGACAATGAGCAGTTCTTC	CASSEVGLAGDNEQFF
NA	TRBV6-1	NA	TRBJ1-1	TGTGCCAGCAAGAACGGTCCTACTAGGTGGGCTTTCTTT	CASKNGPTRWAFF
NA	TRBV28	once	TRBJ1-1	TGTGCCAGCAGTCCGGGTTCCATGAACACTGAAGCTTTCTTT	CASSPGSMNTEAFF
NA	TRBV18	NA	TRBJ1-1	TGTGCCAGCTCACCCTCGGGTGGCCGCATGAACACTGAAGCTTTCTTT	CASSPSGGRMNTEAFF
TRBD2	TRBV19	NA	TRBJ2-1	TGTGCCAGTAGTATAGTGGTACTAGCGGGGGGGCCGGACAATGAGCAGTTCTTC	CASSIVVLAGGPDNEQFF
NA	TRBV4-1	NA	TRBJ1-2	TGCGCCAGCAGCCAAGTGGCACACATGAAGGGCTACACCTTC	CASSQVAHMKGYTF
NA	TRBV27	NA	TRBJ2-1	TGTGCCAGCAGTTCTTTCGTAGTAGCGGTTAATGTGAATGAGCAGTTCTTC	CASSSFVVAVNVNEQFF
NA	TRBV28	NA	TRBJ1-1	TGTGCCAGCGGTACAGGGCTCACTGAAGCTTTCTTT	CASGTGLTEAFF
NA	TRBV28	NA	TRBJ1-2	TGTGCCAGCAGCCCCAATTTGAACTATGGCTACACCTTC	CASSPNLNYGYTF
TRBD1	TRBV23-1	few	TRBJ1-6	TGCGCCAGCAGTCAAATCTACAGGGACAGGGGGTTGAATTCACCCCTCCACTTT	CASSQIYRDRGLNSPLHF
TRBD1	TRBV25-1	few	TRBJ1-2	TGTGCCAGCAGTGAAGGGGACAGGGATGGTGGCTACACCTTC	CASSEGDRDGGYTF
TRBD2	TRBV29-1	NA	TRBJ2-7	TGCAGCGCCGTGACTAGCGGGGGTAACGAGCAGTACTTC	CSAVTSGGNEQYF
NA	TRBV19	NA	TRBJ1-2	TGTGCCAGTAGGCCCGTGGGGGCGTTGGGCTACACCTTC	CASRPVGALGYTF
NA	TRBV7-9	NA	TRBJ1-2	TGTGCCAGCAGCCCCCTACAGGGAACTGATGGCTACACCTTC	CASSPLQGTDGYTF
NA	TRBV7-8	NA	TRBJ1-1	TGTGCCAGCAGCCCTTTTGGGGAGGTCACTGAAGCTTTCTTT	CASSPFGEVTEAFF
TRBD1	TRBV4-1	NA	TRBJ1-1	TGCGCCAGCAGTGACAGGGGCCCTGAAGCTTTCTTT	CASSDRGPEAFF
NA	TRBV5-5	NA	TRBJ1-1	TGTGCCAGCAGCAAGGGACACCTAAACACTGAAGCTTTCTTT	CASSKGHLNTEAFF
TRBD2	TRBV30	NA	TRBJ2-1	TGTGCCTGGAGTCGGACTAGCGGGACCAATGAGCAGTTCTTC	CAWSRTSGTNEQFF
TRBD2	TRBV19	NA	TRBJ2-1	TGTGCCAGTAGTACCCAACTAGCGGGGCTCTTCAATGAGCAGTTCTTC	CASSTQLAGLFNEQFF
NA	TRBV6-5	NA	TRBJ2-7	TGTGCCAGCAGGCCCGGGAAAGGCCTTGCATACGAGCAGTACTTC	CASRPGKGLAYEQYF
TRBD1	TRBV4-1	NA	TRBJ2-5	TGCGCCAGCAGCCAGCCCGGGACAGGGGAAGAGACCCAGTACTTC	CASSQPGTGEETQYF
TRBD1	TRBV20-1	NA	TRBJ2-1	TGCAGTGCTCTAAGGGGGCGAGAGCAGTTCTTC	CSALRGREQFF
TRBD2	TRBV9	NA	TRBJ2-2	TGTGCCAGCAGCCCCCGTCGGACTAGCGGGACGGACGGGGAGCTGTTTTTT	CASSPRRTSGTDGELFF
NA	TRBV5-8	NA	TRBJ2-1	TGTGCCAGCAGCCCCACTTGGAGCAATGAGCAGTTCTTC	CASSPTWSNEQFF